The 28 T cell receptor beta chains reported below all come from one sample, sequenced in a study of sequential checkpoint blockade in melanoma. Treatment in this sample: randomized to nivolumab then ipilimumab (arm A) or the reverse (arm B). Sequencing used immunoSEQ multiplex PCR; TCRdb keeps in-frame clones, though not all of them. The sample holds over 8,500 clones, more than 55% seen once. The sequencing used CD8+ T cells sorted from blood (inferred from file names), collected from a patient given nivolumab and ipilimumab in sequence. The receptors originated from a human donor with melanoma.

The table lists this clone with a few counts. The V gene is TRBV4-3, the J gene TRBJ2-1; 10 positions match TRBD2. The CDR3 totals 15 residues. V dropped 1 base and J dropped 8; count of bases not matched to a gene: 5. The V gene's germline CDR1 is LGHNA and CDR2 YSLEER. The CDR3 spells CASSQGAGGYYEQFF. CDR3 DNA: TGCGCCAGCAGCCAAGGAGCGGGGGGGTATTATGAGCAGTTCTTC.

The V and J genes are TRBV4-1 and TRBJ2-5; 9 bases line up with TRBD2. The V segment lost 0 bases and the J segment 1 base; nucleotides outside the gene matches: 6. This CDR3 has 17 residues. Germline V lookup: CDR1 MGHRA, CDR2 YSYEKL. CDR3 bases: TGCGCCAGCAGCCAAGAAGGGCTAGCGGGAATCCAAGAGACCCAGTACTTC. Translating it yields CASSQEGLAGIQETQYF.

This clone was detected once. The chain carries TRBV4-1 and TRBJ2-7; 9 positions agree with TRBD1. CDR1 is MGHRA and CDR2 is YSYEKL in the germline V gene. V lost 1 base and J lost 2; bases outside the gene matches: 6. The CDR3 extends over 16 amino acids. The CDR3 sequence is CASSQAGDRVTYEQYF. CDR3 in DNA: TGCGCCAGCAGCCAAGCCGGGGACAGGGTGACCTACGAGCAGTACTTC.

The genes are TRBV5-1 and TRBJ2-7, with TRBD2 matching over 8 bases. From germline, CDR1 is SGHRS and CDR2 YFSETQ. Trimming removed 0 bases from V and 0 bases from J; junction bases left unmatched: 8. The CDR3 covers 17 residues. CDR3 DNA sequence: TGCGCCAGCAGCTTGGTGGAAAGCGGGGGTAGCTCCTACGAGCAGTACTTC. Its protein is CASSLVESGGSSYEQYF.

This clone showed up just a few times. The DNA of the CDR3 is TGTGCCAGCAGTTCCGTAACAGGGATCTATGGCTACACCTTC. Its translation: CASSSVTGIYGYTF. The chain joins TRBV27 to TRBJ1-2; tentative D call: TRBD1 (6 bases). The V gene lost 4 bases and the J gene lost 4 bases, with 13 bases spanning the gap. Germline assignment: CDR1 MNHEY and CDR2 SMNVEV (reference sequence). The CDR3 consists of 14 residues.

This sequence joins TRBV5-1 and TRBJ2-5; a weak D match, TRBD1 (6 bases). The CDR3 sequence is 14 residues long. From germline, CDR1 is SGHRS and CDR2 YFSETQ. V lost 4 bases to trimming and J lost 1 base, with 11 bases between them. The CDR3 region is CASSANRVQETQYF. The CDR3 coding sequence is TGCGCCAGCAGCGCGAACAGGGTCCAAGAGACCCAGTACTTC. Together with reference TRBV5-1 and TRBJ2-5, the CDR3 gives the full variable domain: KAGVTQTPRYLIKTRGQQVTLSCSPISGHRSVSWYQQTPGQGLQFLFEYFSETQRNKGNFPGRFSGRQFSNSRSEMNVSTLELGDSALYLCASSANRVQETQYFGPGTRLLVL.

The chain links TRBV13 to TRBJ2-3; 8 nucleotides line up with TRBD1. This CDR3 region has 18 residues. The ends lost 5 bases at V and 0 bases at J; junction bases unmatched: 13. Germline V gene lookup returns CDR1 PRHDT and CDR2 FYEKMQ (reference sequence). CDR3 nucleotides: TGTGCCAGCAGCGAGGACAGGGAGGTGGAGACTAGCACAGATACGCAGTATTTT. Its protein is CASSEDREVETSTDTQYF. Variable domain in full (rest from reference TRBV13 and TRBJ2-3): AAGVIQSPRHLIKEKRETATLKCYPIPRHDTVYWYQQGPGQDPQFLISFYEKMQSDKGSIPDRFSAQQFSDYHSELNMSSLELGDSALYFCASSEDREVETSTDTQYFGPGTRLTVL.

This chain joins TRBV27 and TRBJ1-1; weak D call: TRBD1 (6 bases). CDR1 is MNHEY, CDR2 SMNVEV, per germline (reference sequence). This CDR3 is 13 amino acids long. The ends were cut back, 5 bases at V and 5 bases at J, with 12 bases in the middle. CDR3 sequence (DNA): TGTGCCAGCAGTATAGGGGGTCGGACTGAAGCTTTCTTT. This translates into CASSIGGRTEAFF.

This clone was seen a few times. The chain links TRBV9 to TRBJ2-1; maybe TRBD2 (6 bases). Trimming took off 4 bases at V and 5 bases at J, with 16 bases between the two ends. In germline, CDR1 is SGDLS, CDR2 YYNGEE. There are 15 residues in the CDR3. CDR3 nucleotides: TGTGCCAGCAGCTATGACGGGCGGGATGACAATGAGCAGTTCTTC. Translation gives CASSYDGRDDNEQFF. Combining the CDR3 with reference TRBV9 and TRBJ2-1 gives the whole variable domain DSGVTQTPKHLITATGQRVTLRCSPRSGDLSVYWYQQSLDQGLQFLIQYYNGEERAKGNILERFSAQQFPDLHSELNLSSLELGDSALYFCASSYDGRDDNEQFFGPGTRLTVL.

The rearrangement links TRBV19 to TRBJ2-7; D perhaps matches TRBD2 (7 bases). Germline V gives CDR1 LNHDA, CDR2 SQIVND (reference sequence). The CDR3 covers 13 residues. Trimming stripped 6 bases from V and 5 bases from J, with 14 bases between. CDR3 loop: CASSDRGADEQYF. The CDR3 DNA reads TGTGCCAGTAGCGATCGGGGGGCCGACGAGCAGTACTTC.

The rearrangement uses TRBV4-2 and TRBJ1-2; TRBD1 might be the D (6 bases). V lost 0 bases and J 7 bases, leaving 15 bases between the germline ends. Germline-derived CDR1 and CDR2 are LGHNA and YNFKEQ. The CDR3 extends over 15 amino acids. Written as DNA, the CDR3 is TGTGCCAGCAGCCAAGATCCGCCGAGACAGGTTGGCTACACCTTC. Its protein product is CASSQDPPRQVGYTF.

This sequence joins TRBV7-2 and TRBJ1-2; 7 bases are a match to TRBD1. CDR1 and CDR2 from the germline V gene are SGHTA and FQGNSA. This CDR3 region has 13 residues. The V gene end was trimmed by 1 base and the J gene end by 8 bases; junction bases not matched to a gene: 4. The CDR3 region is CASSLGQGPGYTF. In DNA form, the CDR3 reads TGTGCCAGCAGCTTAGGACAGGGACCCGGCTACACCTTC.

This rearrangement joins TRBV11-2 to TRBJ2-1, with D possibly being TRBD1 (5 bases). Germline V lookup: CDR1 SGHAT, CDR2 FQNNGV. This CDR3 spans 12 amino acids. Trimming pared 5 bases from V and 7 bases from J, leaving 9 bases between. The CDR3 loop reads CASSQGSNEQFF. The CDR3 DNA is TGTGCCAGCAGCCAGGGTAGTAATGAGCAGTTCTTC.

This clone appeared a few times. The chain uses TRBV4-1 and TRBJ2-1, with TRBD1 identical over 8 bases. Germline V gene data show CDR1 as MGHRA and CDR2 as YSYEKL. This CDR3 spans 16 amino acids. J was trimmed by 0 bases and V by 3 bases; bases with no gene match: 4. CDR3 sequence (DNA): TGCGCCAGCAGCCAGCTACAGGGGGGCTCCTACAATGAGCAGTTCTTC. It codes for CASSQLQGGSYNEQFF.

The chain is built from TRBV7-3 and TRBJ2-2, with TRBD1 identical over 7 bases. The CDR3 covers 17 residues. Germline V gene sequence: CDR1 SGHTA, CDR2 FQGTGA. Unmatched junction bases numbered 9, after V lost 5 bases and J lost 0 bases. Here the CDR3 reads CASSPTMGTANTGELFF. CDR3 in DNA: TGTGCCAGCAGCCCCACCATGGGGACAGCGAACACCGGGGAGCTGTTTTTT.

This chain connects TRBV7-9 to TRBJ1-2; tentatively, D is TRBD1 (6 bases). This CDR3 spans 16 amino acids. V dropped 5 bases and J dropped 4 bases, with 20 bases sitting between them. Germline V lookup: CDR1 SEHNR, CDR2 FQNEAQ (reference sequence). The CDR3 here is CASSQGRQELPYGYTF. The CDR3 region has the DNA TGTGCCAGCAGCCAGGGGAGACAGGAGTTGCCCTATGGCTACACCTTC.

This clone came up a few times. This sequence joins TRBV6-1 and TRBJ2-2; 8 nucleotides align to TRBD1. CDR1 MNHNS and CDR2 SASEGT come from the germline V gene. The CDR3 has 13 amino acids. With V trimmed by 8 bases and J by 7 bases, 6 bases remained unmatched. CDR3 DNA: TGTGCCAGCCCAGGGGGCGGTAACGGGGAGCTGTTTTTT. The encoded protein is CASPGGGNGELFF.

The V and J genes are TRBV6-5 and TRBJ2-7; 9 bases are a match to TRBD1. Per germline, CDR1 MNHEY and CDR2 SVGAGI. The CDR3 runs to 12 residues. The CDR3 sequence is CAEGDRAHEQYF. Here the CDR3 DNA reads TGTGCAGAGGGGGACAGGGCCCACGAGCAGTACTTC.

Note on this clone: A read error may account for a junction end that differs from germline. The chain employs TRBV14 and TRBJ1-1; D might be TRBD1 (6 bases). The CDR3 spans 15 residues. CDR1 is SGHDN, CDR2 FVKESK, per germline. CDR3 sequence reads: CASSQGAGVNTEAFF. The CDR3 nucleotides read TGTGCCAGCAGTCAAGGGGCAGGGGTGAACACTGAAGCTTTCTTT. Based on the CDR3 plus reference TRBV14 and TRBJ1-1, the full variable domain is EAGVTQFPSHSVIEKGQTVTLRCDPISGHDNLYWYRRVMGKEIKFLLHFVKESKQDESGMPNNRFLAERTGGTYSTLKVQPAELEDSGVYFCASSQGAGVNTEAFFGQGTRLTVV.

The chain joins TRBV30 to TRBJ1-2; D call uncertain. Deletions cut 2 bases from V and 6 bases from J, with 19 bases between. Germline-derived CDR1 and CDR2 are GTSNPN and SVGIG (reference sequence). The CDR3 sequence is 15 residues long. The CDR3 DNA reads as TGTGCCTGGAGTAGTAATTACTGGGTAGGAGATGGCTACACCTTC. It yields the protein CAWSSNYWVGDGYTF.

The V and J genes are TRBV5-4 and TRBJ2-7; D possibly corresponds to TRBD2 (6 bases). The V end was cut by 3 bases, the J end by 0 bases, with 7 bases between. From germline, CDR1 is SGHNT and CDR2 YYREEE (reference sequence). The CDR3 consists of 13 residues. CDR3 protein: CASSWGDSYEQYF. The CDR3 DNA is TGTGCCAGCAGCTGGGGGGACTCCTACGAGCAGTACTTC.

This clone was observed a single time. The rearrangement links TRBV4-1 to TRBJ2-2, with 12 bases matching TRBD2. This CDR3 has 17 residues. Germline V gene lookup returns CDR1 MGHRA and CDR2 YSYEKL. V shed 1 base and J 4 bases; nucleotides not matched to a gene: 4. This chain's CDR3 is CASSQGVLAGGTGELFF. Here the CDR3 DNA reads TGCGCCAGCAGCCAAGGTGTACTAGCGGGGGGCACCGGGGAGCTGTTTTTT.

The genes are TRBV9 and TRBJ2-5; tentatively, D is TRBD2 (6 bases). The DNA end is a closer match to TRBJ2-7, so the J assignment may be wrong. Germline V gene sequence: CDR1 SGDLS, CDR2 YYNGEE. The CDR3 runs to 14 residues. The CDR3 coding sequence is TGTGCCAGCAGCGACCCGGGGGTTTCCTACGAGCAGTACTTC. Residues: CASSDPGVSYEQYF.

The chain links TRBV6-4 to TRBJ1-2; D is possibly TRBD1 (6 bases). V lost 5 bases to trimming and J lost 4 bases, with 17 bases between them. Germline V CDR1 and CDR2: MRHNA, SNTAGT. This CDR3 is built from 15 residues. CDR3 amino acids: CASSYDQGNGYGYTF. In DNA form, the CDR3 reads TGTGCCAGCAGTTACGACCAGGGGAACGGCTATGGCTACACCTTC.

Remarks on this clone: An end of the junction does not agree with germline; a read error may underlie this. V and J are TRBV5-5 and TRBJ1-4, with D possibly matching TRBD1 (5 bases). The CDR3 has 16 residues. Germline lookup yields CDR1 SGHKS and CDR2 YYEKEE (reference sequence). The CDR3 spells CASSQDLGGNVEKLFF. The CDR3 DNA reads TGCGCCAGCAGCCAAGACTTGGGGGGTAACGTTGAAAAACTGTTTTTT.

V usage is TRBV28 and J usage is TRBJ2-1, with D maybe TRBD1 (6 bases). Trimming took 4 bases from V and 4 from J, leaving 20 bases between them. CDR3 length: 17 residues. CDR1 is MDHEN, CDR2 SYDVKM, per germline. This CDR3 is CASSSLLTGHLYNEQFF. The CDR3 DNA sequence: TGTGCCAGCAGTTCCCTTTTGACGGGACACCTATACAATGAGCAGTTCTTC.

This clone was counted a few times. This chain connects TRBV7-8 to TRBJ2-4; weak D call: TRBD1 (6 bases). The CDR3 spans 17 residues. CDR1 and CDR2 from the germline V gene are SGHVS and FQNEAQ. V was shortened by 4 bases and J by 0 bases, with 16 bases between the two germline ends. The CDR3 DNA sequence: TGTGCCAGCAGCTCCAACAACAGGGCCCTAGCCAAAAACATTCAGTACTTC. Protein: CASSSNNRALAKNIQYF.

This clone was seen only once. This chain joins TRBV19 and TRBJ2-7, with D perhaps TRBD2 (6 bases). Germline CDR1 LNHDA, CDR2 SQIVND (reference sequence). V was clipped by 0 bases and J by 6 bases, with 18 bases between them. The CDR3 runs to 16 residues. As DNA, the CDR3 is TGTGCCAGTAGTATAGATCTATCCGTCGTCGGGGGCGAGCAGTACTTC. This encodes CASSIDLSVVGGEQYF.